The 23 T cell receptor beta chains presented below share a single source sample, sequenced in a study of tumor-infiltrating lymphocytes in primary liver carcinoma. The researchers produced TCR beta cDNA from roughly 500 ng total RNA with a constant-region primer. For TCR beta, libraries were produced by three nested multiplex PCR rounds using slightly modified ARM-PCR. The two initial PCR rounds, around 11 cycles each, used TRBV1-TRBV30 forward and C-beta reverse primers. Each CDR3 protein is one row after TCRdb ran MiXCR on the multiplex PCR reads. Of about 190,000 distinct CDR3 sequences listed, approximately 80% are singletons. Co-extraction of both nucleic acids (RNA and DNA) used roughly 19-33 mg of unsorted bulk tissue. Material: tumor tissue from primary liver carcinoma. These receptors were taken from a man aged 35 to 55 with primary liver carcinoma and hepatitis B virus infection.

As regards this clonotype: One junction end disagrees with the germline gene, perhaps due to a read error. The gene calls are TRBV6-5 and TRBJ1-1; no clear D. The CDR3 is made up of 15 amino acids. Germline CDR1 reads MNHEY; CDR2 reads SVGAGI. The CDR3 nucleotides read TGTGCCAGTAGTTACTCGTTTGAGGGCGGAGCTGAAGCTTTCTTT. Translating it yields CASSYSFEGGAEAFF.

The chain joins TRBV12-3 or TRBV12-4 to TRBJ2-2; possibly TRBD2 for D (5 bases). The CDR3 sequence is 18 residues long. Trimming left V 7 bases short and J 0 bases short, with 21 bases between. The CDR3 reads CASNFPTAGSANTGELFF. DNA for the CDR3: TGTGCCAGCAACTTCCCCACGGCGGGCTCAGCGAACACCGGGGAGCTGTTTTTT.

In regard to this clonotype: One end of the junction varies from germline; a read error may be responsible. The chain recombines TRBV6-1 with TRBJ2-2; the D gene is possibly TRBD2 (5 bases). The CDR3 extends over 15 amino acids. CDR1 is MNHNS and CDR2 is SASEGT in the germline V gene. The CDR3 coding sequence is TGTGCCAGCAGTGAAAGCGTGGATACCGCCGGGGAGCTGTTTTTC. Amino acid sequence: CASSESVDTAGELFF.

With respect to this clonotype: The junction and the germline gene differ at one end; a read error may be behind it. The gene calls are TRBV7-8 and TRBJ2-3, with D perhaps matching TRBD2 (5 bases). There are 20 residues in the CDR3. Per germline, CDR1 SGHVS and CDR2 FQNEAQ. The chain's CDR3 is CASSLWVGSGMSLKINTKYF. The CDR3 bases are TGTGCCAGCAGCTTATGGGTTGGATCCGGGATGTCCCTAAAGATAAATACGAAGTATTTT.

About this clonotype: One junction end disagrees with the germline gene, perhaps due to a read error. J is TRBJ1-3 and V is TRBV5-1; 7 bases map to TRBD1. The germline V gene has CDR1 SGHRS and CDR2 YFSETQ. This CDR3 has 16 residues. The CDR3, as DNA: TGCGCCAGCAGCGATGACAGGGCGCGCTCTGGAAACATCATATATTTT. Translation gives CASSDDRARSGNIIYF.

The gene calls are TRBV28 and TRBJ1-4; 7 bases are shared with TRBD1. The germline CDR1 and CDR2 sequences are MDHEN and SYDVKM. CDR3 length: 13 residues. V lost 5 bases to trimming and J lost 10 bases; unmatched junction nucleotides: 7. The CDR3 spells CASSLPGQSKLFF. The CDR3 DNA sequence: TGTGCCAGCAGTCTCCCGGGACAGTCAAAACTGTTTTTT.

Notes on this clonotype: At one end, the junction sequence differs from germline, possibly due to a read error. The V and J genes are TRBV5-5 and TRBJ2-7, with D perhaps being TRBD1 or TRBD2 (5 bases each). Per the germline V gene, CDR1 is SGHKS and CDR2 is YYEKEE (reference sequence). The CDR3 extends over 14 amino acids. CDR3 in DNA: TGTGCCAGCAGCCTGGAAGGGACCAACTACGAGCAGCACTTC. Its translation: CASSLEGTNYEQHF.

To note about this clonotype: An end of the junction does not agree with germline; a read error may underlie this. This rearrangement joins TRBV28 to TRBJ2-7; D is uncertain. Germline V gene lookup returns CDR1 MDHEN and CDR2 SYDVKM. The CDR3 consists of 15 residues. CDR3 in amino acids: CASSSPGRESYEQCF. CDR3 in DNA: TGTGCCAGCAGTTCCCCCGGACGTGAATCCTACGAGCAGTGTTTC.

The rearrangement uses TRBV12-3 or TRBV12-4 and TRBJ1-1, with TRBD1 matching 7 bases. V lost 10 bases, J lost 1 base, and 21 bases stayed unmatched. The CDR3 is 18 amino acids. DNA of the CDR3: TGTGCCACCATTTTAGACTTAGGGGGCGGGGGACGGAACACTGAAGCTTTCTTT. It encodes CATILDLGGGGRNTEAFF.

Concerning this clonotype: Its ends do not fully match the called genes, so a read error is possible. This chain links TRBV6-2 or TRBV6-3 with TRBJ2-7; D gene uncertain. The CDR3 totals 13 residues. The germline V gene has CDR1 MNHEY and CDR2 SVGEGT. Written as DNA, the CDR3 is TGTGACAGCAGTTACGAGGTACCCTACAAGCGGTACTTC. This translates into CDSSYEVPYKRYF.

This clonotype was seen only once. One end of the junction is discordant with germline, which a read error may explain. The J gene is TRBJ2-2, the V gene TRBV12-3 or TRBV12-4, with a possible D match to TRBD2 (5 bases). The CDR3 is 12 amino acids. CDR3 nucleotide sequence: TGTGCCAGCAGTTTGCTCCCCGGGGAGCTGATTTTT. Translated, it gives CASSLLPGELIF.

About this clonotype: One end of the junction does not line up with germline, which may come from a read error. This chain connects TRBV4-3 to TRBJ2-7; D is tentatively TRBD1 or TRBD2 (7 bases each). CDR3 length equals 15 residues. Germline CDR1 reads LGHNA; CDR2 reads YSLEER. The CDR3 sequence: CASSQDRGAGEEHYF. CDR3 bases: TGCGCCAGCAGCCAAGACAGGGGGGCGGGAGAGGAGCATTACTTC.

J is TRBJ2-1 and V is TRBV28; 9 bases agree with TRBD1. The germline CDR1 and CDR2 sequences are MDHEN and SYDVKM. J gave up 3 bases and V 6 bases, and 3 bases lay outside the gene matches. The CDR3 has 14 residues. In nucleotides, the CDR3 is TGTGCCAGCAGAGGGACAGGGAACTACAATGAGCAGTTCTTC. Its protein is CASRGTGNYNEQFF. Based on the CDR3 plus reference TRBV28 and TRBJ2-1, the full variable domain is DVKVTQSSRYLVKRTGEKVFLECVQDMDHENMFWYRQDPGLGLRLIYFSYDVKMKEKGDIPEGYSVSREKKERFSLILESASTNQTSMYLCASRGTGNYNEQFFGPGTRLTVL.

The chain combines TRBV20-1 with TRBJ1-4; D is undetermined. The CDR3 runs 11 residues. In germline, CDR1 is DFQATT, CDR2 SNEGSKA (reference sequence). For the CDR3, the DNA is TGCAGCGCCGACGATAATGAAAAACTGTTTTTT. It encodes CSADDNEKLFF.

Note on this clonotype: The junction departs from germline at one end; a sequencing error may be responsible. The chain uses TRBV6-5 and TRBJ2-1; no firm D call. CDR1 and CDR2 from the germline V gene are MNHEY and SVGAGI. The CDR3 runs to 13 residues. In nucleotides, the CDR3 is TGTGTCAGCAGTTACGCAGTATTAAATGAGCAGTTCTTC. Translated, it gives CVSSYAVLNEQFF.

Details on this clonotype: At one end, the junction sequence differs from germline, possibly due to a read error. This chain links TRBV5-1 with TRBJ1-2; TRBD1 matches at 8 bases. The germline V gene has CDR1 SGHRS and CDR2 YFSETQ. The length of the CDR3 is 14 residues. CDR3 loop: CASSPWSGGDGYTF. Here the CDR3 DNA reads TGCGCCAGCAGCCCTTGGTCAGGGGGCGATGGCTACACATTC. Supplemented by reference TRBV5-1 and TRBJ1-2, the full variable domain reads KAGVTQTPRYLIKTRGQQVTLSCSPISGHRSVSWYQQTPGQGLQFLFEYFSETQRNKGNFPGRFSGRQFSNSRSEMNVSTLELGDSALYLCASSPWSGGDGYTFGSGTRLTVV.

This chain uses TRBV27 with TRBJ2-3; the D call may be TRBD1 or TRBD2 (5 bases each). CDR1 and CDR2 (germline): MNHEY, SMNVEV (reference sequence). The CDR3 runs 17 residues. The CDR3 loop reads CTNSLDIPPGTTDTQYF. CDR3 bases: TGTACCAACAGTTTAGATATCCCCCCAGGGACCACAGATACGCAGTATTTT.

In this sample, this clonotype turned up many times. The chain joins TRBV6-6 to TRBJ1-1; 8 positions match TRBD1. This CDR3 has 13 residues. Germline V gene lookup returns CDR1 MNHNY and CDR2 SVGAGI (reference sequence). Germline trimming cut 6 bases from V and 4 bases from J; bases unmatched to any gene: 4. The CDR3 loop reads CASSQTGATEAFF. The CDR3 coding sequence is TGTGCCAGCAGCCAGACAGGGGCCACTGAAGCTTTCTTT.

This clonotype was counted a single time. The chain recombines TRBV29-1 with TRBJ1-1; possibly TRBD1 for D (5 bases). The CDR3 sequence is 15 residues long. Germline V CDR1 and CDR2: SQVTM, ANQGSEA. The V end lost 6 bases, the J end lost 0 bases, and 17 bases lay between the germline ends. This CDR3 reads CSVVAGWSMNTEAFF. The DNA of the CDR3 is TGCAGCGTCGTCGCAGGGTGGAGTATGAACACTGAAGCTTTCTTT.

Concerning this clonotype itself: Compared with germline, one end of the junction differs, possibly owing to a read error. J is TRBJ2-4 and V is TRBV11-2; D not resolved. CDR1 is SGHAT, CDR2 FQNNGV, per germline. This CDR3 has 17 amino acids. The CDR3 here is CVSSLDRAGLAKNIQYF. CDR3 nucleotides: TGTGTCAGCAGCTTAGATAGAGCAGGTCTGGCCAAAAACATTCAGTACTTC. Full variable domain (outside the CDR3, taken from reference TRBV11-2 and TRBJ2-4): EAGVAQSPRYKIIEKRQSVAFWCNPISGHATLYWYQQILGQGPKLLIQFQNNGVVDDSQLPKDRFSAERLKGVDSTLKIQPAKLEDSAVYLCVSSLDRAGLAKNIQYFGAGTRLSVL.

This clonotype showed up just a few times. A much larger clone lies one base from this, so it may be a read error. The chain employs TRBV28 and TRBJ2-3, with 7 bases aligning to TRBD2. Germline lookup yields CDR1 MDHEN and CDR2 SYDVKM. V lost 4 bases and J lost 2; bases outside the gene matches: 9. The CDR3 has 16 amino acids. The CDR3: CASSSGWRGITDTQYF. CDR3 nucleotides: TGTGCCAGCAGTTCTGGGTGGCGGGGGATCACAGATACGCAGTATTTT.

This clonotype has more than one count but fewer than ten. Being one base from a much bigger clone, this may be a read error. V and J are TRBV5-4 and TRBJ2-2; D tentatively reads TRBD1 or TRBD2 (5 bases each). This CDR3 spans 15 amino acids. The germline gives CDR1 SGHNT, CDR2 YYREEE (reference sequence). The CDR3 bases are TGTGCCAGCAGCCGAAAGACGGCCCGCACCGGGGACCTGTTTTTT. Its protein is CASSRKTARTGDLFF.

The V call is TRBV6-6, the J call TRBJ2-2, with 7 bases lining up with TRBD2. Germline V gives CDR1 MNHNY, CDR2 SVGAGI (reference sequence). Trimming removed 10 bases from V and 4 bases from J; junction bases left unmatched: 18. This CDR3 spans 17 amino acids. CDR3 in amino acids: CAKGETYATGGTGELFF. As DNA, the CDR3 is TGTGCCAAGGGAGAAACTTACGCGACGGGGGGCACCGGGGAGCTGTTTTTT.